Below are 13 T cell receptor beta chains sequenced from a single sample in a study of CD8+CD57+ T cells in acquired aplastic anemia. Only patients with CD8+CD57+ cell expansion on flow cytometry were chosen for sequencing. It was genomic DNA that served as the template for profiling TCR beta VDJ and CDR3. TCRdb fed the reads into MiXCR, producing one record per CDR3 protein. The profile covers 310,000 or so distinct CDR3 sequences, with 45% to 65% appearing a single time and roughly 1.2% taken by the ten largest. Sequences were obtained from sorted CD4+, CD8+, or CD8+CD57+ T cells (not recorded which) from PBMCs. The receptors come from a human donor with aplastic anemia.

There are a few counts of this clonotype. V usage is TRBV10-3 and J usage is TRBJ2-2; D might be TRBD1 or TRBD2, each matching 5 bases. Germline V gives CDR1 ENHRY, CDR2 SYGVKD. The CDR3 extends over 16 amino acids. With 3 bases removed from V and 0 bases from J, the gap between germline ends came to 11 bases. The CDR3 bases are TGTGCCATCAGTGATCGAGGGGTCTCGAACACCGGGGAGCTGTTTTTT. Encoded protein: CAISDRGVSNTGELFF.

For the CDR3, the DNA is TGTGCCAGCAGTGAACTGGGACTAGCGGGGGGAAACAATGAGCAGTTCTTC. Translated: CASSELGLAGGNNEQFF. V is TRBV2 and J is TRBJ2-1; TRBD2 matches at 15 bases. The J segment lost 5 bases and the V segment lost 2 bases, leaving 4 bases of the junction unmatched. The CDR3 consists of 17 residues. The germline CDR1 and CDR2 sequences are SNHLY and FYNNEI.

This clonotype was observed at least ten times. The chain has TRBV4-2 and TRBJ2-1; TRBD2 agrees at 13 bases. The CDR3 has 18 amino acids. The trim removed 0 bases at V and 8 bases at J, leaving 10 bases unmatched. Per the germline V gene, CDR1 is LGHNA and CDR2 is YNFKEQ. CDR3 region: CASSQDSPGLAGFDEQFF. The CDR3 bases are TGTGCCAGCAGCCAAGATAGTCCGGGACTAGCGGGATTCGATGAGCAGTTCTTC.

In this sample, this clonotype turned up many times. The CDR3 DNA sequence: TGTGCCACCAGTCTCAGCGGGACGGTCGGGGAGCTGTTTTTT. It specifies CATSLSGTVGELFF. This sequence joins TRBV24-1 and TRBJ2-2, with 7 bases matching TRBD2. This CDR3 has 14 amino acids. The junction had 7 bases not matched to a gene; V was cut back by 6 bases and J by 7 bases. CDR1 is KGHDR, CDR2 SFDVKD, per germline.

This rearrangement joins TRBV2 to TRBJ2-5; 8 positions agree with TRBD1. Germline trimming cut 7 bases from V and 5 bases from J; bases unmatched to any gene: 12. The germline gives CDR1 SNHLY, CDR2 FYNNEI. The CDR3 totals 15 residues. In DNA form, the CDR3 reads TGTGCCAGCACCATGGATTGGACAGGGTCGGAGACCCAGTACTTC. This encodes CASTMDWTGSETQYF.

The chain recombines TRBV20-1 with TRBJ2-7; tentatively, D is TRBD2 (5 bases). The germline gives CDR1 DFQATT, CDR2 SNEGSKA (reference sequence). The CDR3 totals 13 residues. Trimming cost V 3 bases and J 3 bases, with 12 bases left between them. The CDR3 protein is CSASADGIYEQYF. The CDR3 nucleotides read TGCAGTGCTAGTGCGGACGGGATCTACGAGCAGTACTTC.

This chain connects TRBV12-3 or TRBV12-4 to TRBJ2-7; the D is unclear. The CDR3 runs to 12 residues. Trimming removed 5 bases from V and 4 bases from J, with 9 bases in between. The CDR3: CASSPLRYEQYF. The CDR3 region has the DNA TGTGCCAGCAGTCCTCTTCGTTACGAGCAGTACTTC.

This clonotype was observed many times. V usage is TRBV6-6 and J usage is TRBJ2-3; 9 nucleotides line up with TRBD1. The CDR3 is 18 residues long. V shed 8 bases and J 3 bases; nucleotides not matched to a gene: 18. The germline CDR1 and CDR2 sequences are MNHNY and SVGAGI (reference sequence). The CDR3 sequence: CASRPGQGLSGGTDTQYF. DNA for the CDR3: TGTGCCAGCCGACCGGGACAGGGACTCTCAGGTGGGACAGATACGCAGTATTTT.

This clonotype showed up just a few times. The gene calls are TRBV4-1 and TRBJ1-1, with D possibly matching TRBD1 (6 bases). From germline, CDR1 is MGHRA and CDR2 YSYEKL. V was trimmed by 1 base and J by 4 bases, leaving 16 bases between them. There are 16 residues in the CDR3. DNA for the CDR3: TGCGCCAGCAGCCAAGGTAATGCAGGGGTGAGCACTGAAGCTTTCTTT. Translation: CASSQGNAGVSTEAFF.

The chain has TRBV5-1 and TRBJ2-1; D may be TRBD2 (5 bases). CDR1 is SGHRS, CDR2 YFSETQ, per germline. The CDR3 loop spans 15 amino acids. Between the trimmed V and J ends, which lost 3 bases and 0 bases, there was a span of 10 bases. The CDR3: CASSSLTSSYNEQFF. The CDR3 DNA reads TGCGCCAGCAGCTCGCTCACTAGCTCCTACAATGAGCAGTTCTTC.

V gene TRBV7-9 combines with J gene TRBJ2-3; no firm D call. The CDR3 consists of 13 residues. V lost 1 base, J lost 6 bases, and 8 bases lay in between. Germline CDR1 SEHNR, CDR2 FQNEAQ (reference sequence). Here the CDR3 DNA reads TGTGCCAGCAGCTTAGGCACCTTCGATACGCAGTATTTT. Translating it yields CASSLGTFDTQYF.

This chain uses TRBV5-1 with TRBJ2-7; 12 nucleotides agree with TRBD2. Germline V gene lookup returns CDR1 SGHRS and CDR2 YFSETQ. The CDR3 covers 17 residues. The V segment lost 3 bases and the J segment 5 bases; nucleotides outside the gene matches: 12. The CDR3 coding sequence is TGCGCCAGCAGCTCGGGGGGAAAACTAGCGGGAGGAGACGAGCAGTACTTC. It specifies CASSSGGKLAGGDEQYF. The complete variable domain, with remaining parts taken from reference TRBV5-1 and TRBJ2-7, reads KAGVTQTPRYLIKTRGQQVTLSCSPISGHRSVSWYQQTPGQGLQFLFEYFSETQRNKGNFPGRFSGRQFSNSRSEMNVSTLELGDSALYLCASSSGGKLAGGDEQYFGPGTRLTVT.

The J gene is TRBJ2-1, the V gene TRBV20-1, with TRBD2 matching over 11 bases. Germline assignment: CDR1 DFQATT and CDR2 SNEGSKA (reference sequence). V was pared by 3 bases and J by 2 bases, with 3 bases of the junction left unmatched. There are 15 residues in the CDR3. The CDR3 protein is CSARLAGGPYNEQFF. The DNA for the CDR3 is TGCAGTGCTAGGTTAGCGGGAGGGCCCTACAATGAGCAGTTCTTC.